The clone carrying this T cell receptor beta chain came up a few times. TCRbeta library preparation incorporated unique molecular identifiers. One entry per CDR3 protein results from TCRdb running MiXCR on the PCR reads. This table has hundreds of thousands of distinct CDR3 sequences, approximately 12% appearing once. The entry originates in a study of T-cell reconstitution after alpha-beta-depleted transplantation in children. The CDR3 covers 13 residues. V dropped 3 bases and J dropped 2 bases, with 5 bases sitting between them. The source of this sequence is a male patient under 18 who had a stem cell transplant for acute myeloid leukemia, so the T cells may come from the graft donor. The sample in question was PBMCs, mostly from graft donor cells, obtained 360 days after TCRalphabeta/CD19-depleted stem cell transplant. This chain joins TRBV12-3 or TRBV12-4 and TRBJ1-3; D remains unclear. CDR3 amino acids: CASSFGAGNTIYF. The CDR3 DNA follows: TGTGCCAGCAGTTTCGGAGCTGGAAACACCATATATTTT.